The 19 T cell receptor beta chains below were found in one sample sequenced in a study of blood T cells in healthy people across ages. Through a sample-barcoded 5' primer and a J-beta primer mix, a second PCR was run for roughly 6 to 12 cycles. TCRdb reanalysed the 5' RACE reads using MiXCR and keeps one entry per CDR3 protein. The sample contains roughly 1,800,000 distinct CDR3 sequences, about 50% of which appear only once. The material sequenced was blood. The source is a middle-aged woman in good health.

V usage is TRBV28 and J usage is TRBJ1-4; the D gene is possibly TRBD1 (6 bases). Germline V gene data show CDR1 as MDHEN and CDR2 as SYDVKM. Trimming shortened V by 3 bases and J by 8 bases, and 13 bases separated the two germline ends. The CDR3 extends over 14 amino acids. The CDR3 nucleotides are TGTGCCAGCAGTTTGGGACACCAACCGGAAAAACTGTTTTTT. Encoded protein: CASSLGHQPEKLFF.

The V gene is TRBV3-1, the J gene TRBJ2-7, with D perhaps TRBD2 (5 bases). The CDR3 is made up of 16 amino acids. In germline, CDR1 is LGHDT, CDR2 YNNKEL (reference sequence). V lost 4 bases, J lost 6 bases, and 22 bases lay in between. CDR3 amino acids: CASSPTERTSTGEQYF. The CDR3 bases are TGTGCCAGCAGCCCAACGGAGAGGACTTCGACGGGCGAGCAGTACTTC.

The V gene is TRBV20-1, the J gene TRBJ1-6; D might be TRBD1 (6 bases). This CDR3 is 13 amino acids long. Trimming took 5 bases from V and 11 from J, leaving 16 bases between them. CDR1 and CDR2 (germline): DFQATT, SNEGSKA (reference sequence). The CDR3 DNA reads TGCAGTGCTGCACAGGGAGTTGCGGCACCCCTCCACTTT. This sequence encodes CSAAQGVAAPLHF.

The V gene is TRBV24-1, the J gene TRBJ2-2, with 7 nucleotides matching TRBD1. CDR1 is KGHDR, CDR2 SFDVKD, per germline. CDR3 length: 13 amino acids. V dropped 8 bases and J dropped 8; count of bases not matched to a gene: 7. CDR3 sequence reads: CATKGTAAGELFF. Here the CDR3 DNA reads TGTGCCACCAAAGGGACAGCGGCGGGGGAGCTGTTTTTT.

CDR3 nucleotide sequence: TGTGCCAGCCGTCGTTCCGGGACAGGGGGCCAAGAGCAGTACTTC. Protein product: CASRRSGTGGQEQYF. This chain connects TRBV6-6 to TRBJ2-7, with TRBD1 matching 12 bases. The CDR3 consists of 15 residues. CDR1 and CDR2 from the germline V gene are MNHNY and SVGAGI (reference sequence). V lost 8 bases, J lost 7 bases, and 12 bases stayed unmatched.

This clonotype was detected only a few times. This sequence joins TRBV7-2 and TRBJ2-3, with D tentatively TRBD1 (5 bases). The CDR3 runs to 16 residues. The germline CDR1 and CDR2 sequences are SGHTA and FQGNSA. V lost 1 base, J lost 1 base, and 12 bases lay in between. In DNA, the CDR3 is TGTGCCAGCAGCTTAGGTTTGGGGCTGGGCACAGATACGCAGTATTTT. Amino acids: CASSLGLGLGTDTQYF.

This chain links TRBV28 with TRBJ2-1, with TRBD1 as a possible D gene (5 bases). Trimming took 6 bases from V and 13 from J, leaving 25 bases between them. This CDR3 region has 15 residues. Germline CDR1 and CDR2: MDHEN and SYDVKM. In nucleotides, the CDR3 is TGTGCCAGCAGCATACGACAGTTTGAACAAGAGACCCAGTTCTTC. Residues: CASSIRQFEQETQFF.

The V and J genes are TRBV6-5 and TRBJ1-4, with D uncertain. V was shortened by 8 bases and J by 8 bases, with 12 bases between the two germline ends. Per germline, CDR1 MNHEY and CDR2 SVGAGI. The CDR3 covers 12 residues. The CDR3 coding sequence is TGTGCCAGCGGTGTTGGGGAGGAAAAACTGTTTTTT. It is translated as CASGVGEEKLFF.

This clonotype came up once. V usage is TRBV5-1 and J usage is TRBJ1-1; 7 nucleotides match TRBD1. The junction had 11 bases not matched to a gene; V was cut back by 1 base and J by 5 bases. Germline values: CDR1 SGHRS, CDR2 YFSETQ. The CDR3 covers 16 residues. The CDR3 loop reads CASSLLIRQGQTEAFF. In DNA, the CDR3 is TGCGCCAGCAGCTTGCTGATTCGACAGGGACAGACTGAAGCTTTCTTT.

The gene calls are TRBV20-1 and TRBJ2-1; D unclear. V was clipped by 2 bases and J by 0 bases, with 11 bases between them. The CDR3 length is 15 residues. Germline-derived CDR1 and CDR2 are DFQATT and SNEGSKA (reference sequence). The CDR3 DNA is TGCAGTGCTAGAAGGTCAATAAGCTCCTACAATGAGCAGTTCTTC. Protein: CSARRSISSYNEQFF.

In this sample, this clonotype turned up once. The chain employs TRBV20-1 and TRBJ1-2; D gene ambiguous. CDR3 size: 14 residues. Germline CDR1 DFQATT, CDR2 SNEGSKA (reference sequence). V was pared by 6 bases and J by 3 bases, with 17 bases between. The CDR3 DNA sequence: TGCAGTGCCCCGCGGGGTGGCCGCTACTATGGCTACACCTTC. Translated: CSAPRGGRYYGYTF.

V is TRBV5-1 and J is TRBJ2-3, with D uncertain. This CDR3 has 13 residues. V was cut by 4 bases and J by 5 bases, with 11 bases left in between. CDR1 SGHRS and CDR2 YFSETQ come from the germline V gene. CDR3 nucleotide sequence: TGCGCCAGCAGCCTCCGCCAAGGAGATACGCAGTATTTT. It specifies CASSLRQGDTQYF.

The rearrangement links TRBV6-6 to TRBJ2-3, with D perhaps TRBD1 (6 bases). Deletions cut 0 bases from V and 6 bases from J, with 16 bases between. Germline CDR1 is MNHNY and CDR2 is SVGAGI (reference sequence). The CDR3 is 16 amino acids. CDR3 amino acids: CASSYSRTGKTDTQYF. The CDR3 nucleotides read TGTGCCAGCAGTTACTCCCGAACAGGGAAGACGGATACGCAGTATTTT.

This sequence joins TRBV10-3 and TRBJ2-3; TRBD2 matches at 8 bases. CDR3 length: 15 amino acids. Germline V CDR1 and CDR2: ENHRY, SYGVKD. V was clipped by 4 bases and J by 1 base; unmatched bases: 4. The CDR3 region is CAISAGGSGTDTQYF. DNA of the CDR3: TGTGCCATCAGTGCGGGGGGGTCTGGCACAGATACGCAGTATTTT.

About this clonotype itself: Just one base apart from a much larger clone, this may be a read error. The V and J genes are TRBV7-9 and TRBJ2-6; no reliable D call. The germline V gene has CDR1 SEHNR and CDR2 FQNEAQ (reference sequence). The CDR3 extends over 12 amino acids. The CDR3 region is CAGSPGANVLTF. The CDR3 DNA is TGTGCCGGCAGCCCTGGGGCCAACGTCCTGACTTTC.

The chain carries TRBV20-1 and TRBJ1-6, with TRBD1 matching over 7 bases. The trim removed 4 bases at V and 7 bases at J, leaving 10 bases unmatched. CDR3 size: 15 residues. Germline V gene sequence: CDR1 DFQATT, CDR2 SNEGSKA (reference sequence). The CDR3 protein is CSAIPGQLLNSPLHF. CDR3 in DNA: TGCAGTGCTATCCCGGGACAGTTGCTCAATTCACCCCTCCACTTT.

The chain couples TRBV7-9 to TRBJ2-7; a weak D match, TRBD1 (6 bases). The end of the DNA is better explained by TRBJ2-5, so the J call may be wrong. The CDR3 loop spans 12 amino acids. Per germline, CDR1 SEHNR and CDR2 FQNEAQ (reference sequence). This CDR3 is CATHRDWETQYF. The DNA for the CDR3 is TGTGCCACCCACAGGGATTGGGAGACCCAGTACTTC.

This clonotype has only a few counts. CDR3 DNA: TGTGCCAGCAGCCAGAAGGGCGGAGGACCGTCCTACGAGCAGTACTTC. Protein sequence: CASSQKGGGPSYEQYF. The gene calls are TRBV14 and TRBJ2-7; D may be TRBD2 (5 bases). Germline V CDR1 and CDR2: SGHDN, FVKESK. Trimming removed 3 bases from V and 1 base from J, with 16 bases in between. The CDR3 has 16 residues.

The chain employs TRBV20-1 and TRBJ2-3, with a tentative D call TRBD2 (5 bases). This CDR3 region has 14 residues. Germline CDR1 DFQATT, CDR2 SNEGSKA (reference sequence). V was trimmed by 4 bases and J by 2 bases, leaving 13 bases between them. CDR3 nucleotide sequence: TGCAGTGCTATAGGTCTAGCTAACACAGATACGCAGTATTTT. Translated: CSAIGLANTDTQYF.